This T cell receptor beta chain was recorded in a study of a mutant IDH1 vaccine in newly diagnosed glioma. Study background: Patients, over weeks 1, 3, 5, 7, 11, 15, 19 and 23, received a total of eight vaccinations. A 62.5% male, approximately 38% female split and a mean age of approximately 38 years characterized treated patients.

As for this clone: Its antigen remains unknown.

Here immunoSEQ multiplex PCR was the method, and the copy in TCRdb shows in-frame clones only, minus some. The repertoire holds about 59,000 clones, with more than 80% as singletons. Regarding time point: week 5, during vaccination. Each vaccine dose was 300 ug of mutant IDH1 20-mer peptide, with topical imiquimod. This CDR3 has 17 residues. V was pared by 0 bases and J by 1 base, with 17 bases between. Germline CDR1 reads SGHRS; CDR2 reads YFSETQ. The TCR was taken from a woman aged 35 to 49 with glioma. The sample consisted of PBMCs, taken from a glioma patient whose treatment included an IDH1 peptide vaccine. This rearrangement joins TRBV5-1 to TRBJ2-7; D may be TRBD1 or TRBD2 (6 bases each). In nucleotides, the CDR3 is TGCGCCAGCAGCTTGGCCGTAGGGGGACTGAAGTCCTACGAGCAGTACTTC. It encodes CASSLAVGGLKSYEQYF.